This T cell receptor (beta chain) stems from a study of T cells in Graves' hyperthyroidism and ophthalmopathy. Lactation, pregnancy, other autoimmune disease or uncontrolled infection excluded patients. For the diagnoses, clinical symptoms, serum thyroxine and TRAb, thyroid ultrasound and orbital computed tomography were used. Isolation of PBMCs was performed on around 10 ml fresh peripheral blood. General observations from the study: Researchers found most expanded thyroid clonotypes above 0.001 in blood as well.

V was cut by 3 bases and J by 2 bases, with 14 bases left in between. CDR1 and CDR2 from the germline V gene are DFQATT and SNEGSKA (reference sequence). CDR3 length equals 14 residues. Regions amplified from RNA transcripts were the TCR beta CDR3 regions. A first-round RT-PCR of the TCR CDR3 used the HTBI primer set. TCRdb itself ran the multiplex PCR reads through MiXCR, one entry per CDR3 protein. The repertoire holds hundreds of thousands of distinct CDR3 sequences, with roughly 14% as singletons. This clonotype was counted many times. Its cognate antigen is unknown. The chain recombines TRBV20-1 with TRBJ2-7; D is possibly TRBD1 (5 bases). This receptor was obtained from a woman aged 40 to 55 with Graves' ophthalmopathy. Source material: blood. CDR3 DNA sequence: TGCAGTGCTAGGCTGGCAGGGTTAGCCTACGAGCAGTACTTC. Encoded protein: CSARLAGLAYEQYF.